This passage covers 11 T cell receptor beta chains from one sample sequenced in a study of T cell clonality in common variable immunodeficiency. Study-wide points: Fewer deletions and N-nucleotide insertions were reportedly seen in common variable immunodeficiency TCR beta sequences.

Sequencing used immunoSEQ multiplex PCR; TCRdb keeps in-frame clones, though not all of them. The repertoire shows approximately 12,000 clones, none seen only once; the top ten take approximately 6.9%. Antigens of these TCRs are unknown. Sequencing used peripheral blood mononuclear cells. These receptors originate from a human donor with common variable immunodeficiency.

This clone qualifies as medium-sized. The read is 3 residues too short to cover the CDR3 end, so that end is filled in from the germline J gene. V is TRBV7-8 and J is TRBJ1-2; no clear D. The CDR3 runs 12 residues. The V gene's germline CDR1 is SGHVS and CDR2 FQNEAQ. This CDR3 is CASSPVRASYTF. The part of the CDR3 DNA that was read is TGTGCCAGCAGCCCCGTGAGGGCGAGC.

CDR3 amino acids: CASSSPGQGFYGDEQFF. Partial CDR3 DNA: TGTGCCAGCAGTTCACCGGGACAGGGCTTTTATGGCGATGAG. The chain employs TRBV2 and TRBJ2-1; 9 bases map to TRBD1. Read data end 3 residues before the CDR3 end; the end is taken from the germline J gene. Germline V gene data show CDR1 as SNHLY and CDR2 as FYNNEI. The CDR3 extends over 17 amino acids. The V segment lost 5 bases and the J segment 8 bases; nucleotides outside the gene matches: 16.

Points on this clone: The read halts 3 residues ahead of the CDR3 end, with the missing end drawn from the germline J gene. The rearrangement uses TRBV7-9 and TRBJ2-5; D possibly corresponds to TRBD2 (5 bases). Germline CDR1 SEHNR, CDR2 FQNEAQ (reference sequence). CDR3 length: 14 residues. Trimming cost V 5 bases and J 5 bases, with 15 bases left between them. The chain's CDR3 is CASSRTDFQETQYF. The sequenced part of the CDR3 DNA is TGTGCCAGCAGCCGTACGGACTTCCAGGAGACC.

Incomplete CDR3 DNA: TGTGCCAGTAGTATCCGGGACAACCAAGAGACC. Its translation is CASSIRDNQET. The complete CDR3 reads CASSIRDNQETQYF. The rearrangement joins TRBV19 to TRBJ2-5, with D perhaps TRBD1 (6 bases). The DNA ends 3 residues before the CDR3 does, and the rest of the CDR3 is filled in from the germline J gene. Germline loops: CDR1 LNHDA, CDR2 SQIVND (reference sequence). This CDR3 is built from 14 residues. V lost 3 bases to trimming and J lost 0 bases, with 8 bases between them.

Only a few counts were recorded for this clone. The sequenced fragment ends 3 residues before the CDR3 boundary, so the rest is inferred from the germline J gene. The rearrangement uses TRBV2 and TRBJ1-6, with D perhaps matching TRBD1 (6 bases). This CDR3 spans 15 amino acids. Germline V lookup: CDR1 SNHLY, CDR2 FYNNEI. Trimming took off 7 bases at V and 10 bases at J, with 20 bases between the two ends. CDR3 DNA (partial): TGTGCCAGCAACGCACAGGGCGTTCTTGAGTCACCC. Translation gives CASNAQGVLESP. The whole CDR3 reads CASNAQGVLESPLHF. Filled out from reference TRBV2 and TRBJ1-6, the complete variable domain reads EPEVTQTPSHQVTQMGQEVILRCVPISNHLYFYWYRQILGQKVEFLVSFYNNEISEKSEIFDDQFSVERPDGSNFTLKIRSTKLEDSAMYFCASNAQGVLESPLHFGNGTRLTVT.

The sample holds many counts of this clone. Read sequence stops 3 residues before the CDR3 end, and the germline J gene provides the missing end. J is TRBJ1-1 and V is TRBV5-1; D might be TRBD1 (5 bases). V shed 3 bases and J shed 0 bases, with 15 bases lying between them. Germline assignment: CDR1 SGHRS and CDR2 YFSETQ. The CDR3 has 16 amino acids. The chain's CDR3 is CASSSIGTGMNTEAFF. The part of the CDR3 DNA that was read is TGCGCCAGCAGCTCAATAGGTACAGGCATGAACACTGAA.

This clone was detected a few times. The missing CDR3 end, 3 residues past where the read stops, is filled in from the germline J gene. The chain has TRBV30 and TRBJ1-1, with D maybe TRBD1 (6 bases). Looked up from germline, CDR1 is GTSNPN and CDR2 is SVGIG (reference sequence). V lost 4 bases, J lost 2 bases, and 11 bases lay in between. CDR3 length equals 13 residues. The CDR3: CAWKDSLNTEAFF. The CDR3 bases that were read are TGTGCCTGGAAGGACAGCCTAAACACTGAA.

The sample holds a few counts of this clone. One end of the junction is discordant with germline, which a read error may explain. The CDR3 is cut off 3 residues early in the read; its end comes from the germline J gene. The rearrangement links TRBV20-1 to TRBJ2-3; 12 nucleotides align to TRBD2. Germline assignment: CDR1 DFQATT and CDR2 SNEGSKA (reference sequence). The CDR3 has 18 residues. Incomplete CDR3 DNA: TGCAGTGCCAGAGGACTAGCGGGGCGCGGGCAGGGCGCAGATACG. Protein sequence: CSARGLAGRGQGADT. The entire CDR3 protein reads CSARGLAGRGQGADTQYF.

This clone was recorded a few times. CDR3 DNA, as far as it was read: TGTGCCAGCTCACAGAGGGGGCTAGATACG. Translating it yields CASSQRGLDT. The full CDR3 reads CASSQRGLDTQYF. V and J are TRBV18 and TRBJ2-3; 7 bases agree with TRBD1. The read ends 3 residues shy of where the CDR3 ends; the end is completed using the germline J gene. Trimming at V came to 4 bases and at J to 5 bases, leaving 3 bases not matched to a gene. The CDR3 runs 13 residues. Germline V CDR1 and CDR2: KGHSH, LQKENI.

By frequency in the sample, this clone is medium-sized. The read ends 3 residues early relative to the CDR3; the germline J gene fills the gap. This chain links TRBV9 with TRBJ1-2, with D uncertain. Trimming shortened V by 1 base and J by 2 bases, and 9 bases separated the two germline ends. Germline values: CDR1 SGDLS, CDR2 YYNGEE. The CDR3 length is 14 residues. Partial CDR3 DNA: TGTGCCAGCAGCGTACTAACAGAAAACTATGGC. Translating gives CASSVLTENYG. The full CDR3 protein is CASSVLTENYGYTF.

As regards this clone: The CDR3 end lies 3 residues beyond the end of the read and is filled in from the germline J gene. V and J are TRBV7-2 and TRBJ1-5; 9 bases agree with TRBD1. Trimming removed 2 bases from V and 7 bases from J; junction bases left unmatched: 6. CDR3 size: 15 residues. CDR1 is SGHTA and CDR2 is FQGNSA in the germline V gene. The chain's CDR3 is CASSLLGQGAQPQHF. CDR3 DNA, as far as it was read: TGTGCCAGCAGCTTACTGGGACAGGGCGCCCAGCCC.